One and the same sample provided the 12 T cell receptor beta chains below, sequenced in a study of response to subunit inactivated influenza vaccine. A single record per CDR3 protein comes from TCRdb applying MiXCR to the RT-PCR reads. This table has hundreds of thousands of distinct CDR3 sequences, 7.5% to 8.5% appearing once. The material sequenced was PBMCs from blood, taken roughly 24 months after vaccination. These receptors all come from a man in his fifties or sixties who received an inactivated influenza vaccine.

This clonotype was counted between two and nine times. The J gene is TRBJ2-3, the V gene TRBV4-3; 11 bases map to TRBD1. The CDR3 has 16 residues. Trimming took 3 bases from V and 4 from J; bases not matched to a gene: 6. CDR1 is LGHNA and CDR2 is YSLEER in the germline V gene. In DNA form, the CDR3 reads TGCGCCAGCAGCCACGGGACAGGGGGACAATCAGATACGCAGTATTTT. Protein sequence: CASSHGTGGQSDTQYF.

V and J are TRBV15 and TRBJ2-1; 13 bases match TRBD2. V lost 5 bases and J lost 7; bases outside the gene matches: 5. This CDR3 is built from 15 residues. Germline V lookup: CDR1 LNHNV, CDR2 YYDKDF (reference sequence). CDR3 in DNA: TGTGCCACCAGCTCCGGACTAGCGGGAGTGAATGAGCAGTTCTTC. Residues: CATSSGLAGVNEQFF. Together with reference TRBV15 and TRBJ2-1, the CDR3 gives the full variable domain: DAMVIQNPRYQVTQFGKPVTLSCSQTLNHNVMYWYQQKSSQAPKLLFHYYDKDFNNEADTPDNFQSRRPNTSFCFLDIRSPGLGDTAMYLCATSSGLAGVNEQFFGPGTRLTVL.

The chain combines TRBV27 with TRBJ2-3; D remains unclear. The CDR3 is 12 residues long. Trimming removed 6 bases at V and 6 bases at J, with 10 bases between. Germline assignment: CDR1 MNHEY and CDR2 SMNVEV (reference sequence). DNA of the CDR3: TGTGCCAGCAGAAGATTCGGGGATACGCAGTATTTT. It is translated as CASRRFGDTQYF.

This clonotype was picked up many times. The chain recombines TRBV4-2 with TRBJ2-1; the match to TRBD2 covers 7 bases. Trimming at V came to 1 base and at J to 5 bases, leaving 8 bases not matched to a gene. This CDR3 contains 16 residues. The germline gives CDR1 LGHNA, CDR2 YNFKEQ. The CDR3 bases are TGTGCCAGCAGCCAAGCAAATCCGGGAGGAAACAATGAGCAGTTCTTC. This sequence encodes CASSQANPGGNNEQFF.

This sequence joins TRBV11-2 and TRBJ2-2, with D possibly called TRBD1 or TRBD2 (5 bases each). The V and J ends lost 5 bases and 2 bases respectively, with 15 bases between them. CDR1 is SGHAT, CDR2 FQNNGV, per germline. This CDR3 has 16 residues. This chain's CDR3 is CASSKSGTVNTGELFF. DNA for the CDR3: TGTGCCAGCAGCAAATCCGGGACGGTTAACACCGGGGAGCTGTTTTTT. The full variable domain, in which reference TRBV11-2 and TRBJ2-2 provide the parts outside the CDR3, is EAGVAQSPRYKIIEKRQSVAFWCNPISGHATLYWYQQILGQGPKLLIQFQNNGVVDDSQLPKDRFSAERLKGVDSTLKIQPAKLEDSAVYLCASSKSGTVNTGELFFGEGSRLTVL.

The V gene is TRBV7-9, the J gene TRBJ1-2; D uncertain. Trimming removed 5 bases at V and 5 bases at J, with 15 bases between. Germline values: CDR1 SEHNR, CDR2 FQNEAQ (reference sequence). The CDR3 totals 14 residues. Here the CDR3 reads CASSLVGAKYGYTF. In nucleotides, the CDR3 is TGTGCCAGCAGCCTCGTGGGCGCAAAGTATGGCTACACCTTC.

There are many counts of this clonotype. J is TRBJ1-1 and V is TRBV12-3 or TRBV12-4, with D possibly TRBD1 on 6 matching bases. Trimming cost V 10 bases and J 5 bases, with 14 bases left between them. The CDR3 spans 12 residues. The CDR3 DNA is TGTGCCATCAAGCGGAGGGGGACTGAAGCTTTCTTT. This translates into CAIKRRGTEAFF.

As DNA, the CDR3 is TGTGCCACCAGTGACCTGGGACAGGGTTTACTCCACGAGCAGTACTTC. Translated, it gives CATSDLGQGLLHEQYF. The chain is built from TRBV24-1 and TRBJ2-7; TRBD1 agrees at 9 bases. The CDR3 loop spans 16 amino acids. Trimming at V came to 4 bases and at J to 5 bases, leaving 11 bases not matched to a gene. Germline-derived CDR1 and CDR2 are KGHDR and SFDVKD.

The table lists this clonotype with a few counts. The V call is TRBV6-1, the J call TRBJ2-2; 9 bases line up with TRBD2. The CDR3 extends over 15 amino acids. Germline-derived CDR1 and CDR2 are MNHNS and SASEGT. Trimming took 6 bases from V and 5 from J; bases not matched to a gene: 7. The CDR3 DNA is TGTGCCAGCAGGGGCGACAGCGGGGGGACCGGGGAGCTGTTTTTT. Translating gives CASRGDSGGTGELFF.

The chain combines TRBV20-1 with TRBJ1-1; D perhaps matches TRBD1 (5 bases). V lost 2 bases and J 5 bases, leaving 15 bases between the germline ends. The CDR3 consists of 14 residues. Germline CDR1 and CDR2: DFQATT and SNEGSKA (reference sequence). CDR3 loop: CSARPPGRWTEAFF. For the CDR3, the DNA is TGCAGTGCTAGACCCCCGGGACGATGGACTGAAGCTTTCTTT.

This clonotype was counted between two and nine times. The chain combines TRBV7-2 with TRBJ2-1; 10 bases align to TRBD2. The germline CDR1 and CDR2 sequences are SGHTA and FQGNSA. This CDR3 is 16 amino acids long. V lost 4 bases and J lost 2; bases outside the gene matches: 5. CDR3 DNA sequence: TGTGCCAGCAGCTCCCCCGGGACTAGCGCCTACAATGAGCAGTTCTTC. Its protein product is CASSSPGTSAYNEQFF. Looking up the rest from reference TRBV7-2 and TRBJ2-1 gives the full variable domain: GAGVSQSPSNKVTEKGKDVELRCDPISGHTALYWYRQSLGQGLEFLIYFQGNSAPDKSGLPSDRFSAERTGGSVSTLTIQRTQQEDSAVYLCASSSPGTSAYNEQFFGPGTRLTVL.

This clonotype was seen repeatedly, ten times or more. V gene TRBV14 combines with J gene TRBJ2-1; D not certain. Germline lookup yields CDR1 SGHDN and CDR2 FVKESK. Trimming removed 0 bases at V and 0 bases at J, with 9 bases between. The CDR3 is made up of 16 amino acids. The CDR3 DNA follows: TGTGCCAGCAGCCAAGACTATCTCAGCTCCTACAATGAGCAGTTCTTC. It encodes CASSQDYLSSYNEQFF.